This T cell receptor (beta chain) came from a study of CD8 T cells in ankylosing spondylitis. TCRdb processed the 5' RACE reads anew with MiXCR; each CDR3 protein has one entry. Of roughly 200,000 distinct CDR3 sequences in the sample, 20% to 30% were seen once. This clonotype came up many times. V lost 5 bases and J lost 8; bases outside the gene matches: 11. CDR3 length: 15 amino acids. This chain joins TRBV12-3 or TRBV12-4 and TRBJ2-1; 8 bases match TRBD1. The receptor's source is a male donor with ankylosing spondylitis or in good health (not recorded which). Material for sequencing was blood, either unsorted or a sorted T cell fraction (not recorded which). The CDR3: CASSRMTGETDEQFF. CDR3 DNA: TGTGCCAGCAGTCGAATGACAGGGGAGACGGATGAGCAGTTCTTC.